This TCR beta chain was identified during a study of CD8+CD57+ T cells in acquired aplastic anemia. Study results and limitations: The CD8+ Simpson's diversity of patients and controls was not significantly different.

Germline V lookup: CDR1 MNHNS, CDR2 SASEGT. The CDR3 sequence is 13 residues long. V trimming: 5 bases; J trimming: 9 bases; junction bases outside the gene matches: 10. The TCR beta profiling, which covered VDJ combination and CDR3 sequence, was carried out using genomic DNA as the template. Using its own MiXCR run on the reads, TCRdb lists one record per CDR3 protein. Of 150,000 or so distinct CDR3 sequences listed, 45% to 55% were seen once; the top ten hold roughly 1.2%. Patients sequenced had flow cytometry evidence of CD8+CD57+ cell expansion. Every one of the patients had aplastic anemia (severe, acquired). No therapy had been given to the patients at the time of blood sampling. This clonotype was detected only once. The antigen remains undetermined.

The sequence was collected from a human donor with aplastic anemia. The sequenced sample was sorted CD4+, CD8+, or CD8+CD57+ T cells (not recorded which) from PBMCs. J is TRBJ2-7 and V is TRBV6-1, with TRBD1 identical over 7 bases. The DNA of the CDR3 is TGTGCCAGCAGTCCTAAAGGGGGCCACGGGCAGTACTTC. Translation gives CASSPKGGHGQYF.